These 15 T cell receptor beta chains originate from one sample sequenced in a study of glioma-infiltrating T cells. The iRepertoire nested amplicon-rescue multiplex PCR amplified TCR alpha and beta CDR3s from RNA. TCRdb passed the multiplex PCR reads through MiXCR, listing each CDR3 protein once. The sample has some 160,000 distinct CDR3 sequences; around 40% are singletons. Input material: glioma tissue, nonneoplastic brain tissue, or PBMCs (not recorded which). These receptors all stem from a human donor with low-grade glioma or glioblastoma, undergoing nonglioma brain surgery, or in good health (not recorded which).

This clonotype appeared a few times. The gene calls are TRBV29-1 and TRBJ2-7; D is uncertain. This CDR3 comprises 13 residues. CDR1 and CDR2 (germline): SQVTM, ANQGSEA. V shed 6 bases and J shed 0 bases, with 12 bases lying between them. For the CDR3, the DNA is TGCAGCGTAGGCGGTACGCCCTCCTACGAGCAGTACTTC. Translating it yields CSVGGTPSYEQYF.

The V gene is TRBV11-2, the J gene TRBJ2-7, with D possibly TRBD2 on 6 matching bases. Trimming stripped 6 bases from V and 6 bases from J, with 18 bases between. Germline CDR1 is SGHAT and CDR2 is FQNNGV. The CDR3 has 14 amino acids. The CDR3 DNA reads TGTGCCAGCAGTTCAGAGGAGGGTGCGGGCGAGCAGTACTTC. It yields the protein CASSSEEGAGEQYF.

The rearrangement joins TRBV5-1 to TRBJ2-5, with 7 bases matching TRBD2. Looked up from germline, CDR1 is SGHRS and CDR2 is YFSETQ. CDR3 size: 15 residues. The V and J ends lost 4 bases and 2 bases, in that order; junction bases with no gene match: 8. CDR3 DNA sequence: TGCGCCAGCAGCCTTACTAGCGCATCACAAGAGACCCAGTACTTC. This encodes CASSLTSASQETQYF.

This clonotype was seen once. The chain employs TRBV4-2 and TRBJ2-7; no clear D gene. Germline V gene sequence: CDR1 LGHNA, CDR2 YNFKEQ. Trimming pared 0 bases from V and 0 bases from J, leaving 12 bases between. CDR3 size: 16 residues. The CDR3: CASSQEGPQSSYEQYF. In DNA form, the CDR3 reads TGTGCCAGCAGCCAAGAAGGACCCCAGAGCTCCTACGAGCAGTACTTC.

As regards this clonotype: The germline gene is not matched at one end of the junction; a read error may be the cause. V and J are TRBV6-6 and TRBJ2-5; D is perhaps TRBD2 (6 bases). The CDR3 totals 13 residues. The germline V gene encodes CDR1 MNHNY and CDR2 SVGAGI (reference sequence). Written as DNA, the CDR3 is TGTGCCAGGAGTTTATCGGGGGTCGAGACCGAGTACTTC. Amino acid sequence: CARSLSGVETEYF.

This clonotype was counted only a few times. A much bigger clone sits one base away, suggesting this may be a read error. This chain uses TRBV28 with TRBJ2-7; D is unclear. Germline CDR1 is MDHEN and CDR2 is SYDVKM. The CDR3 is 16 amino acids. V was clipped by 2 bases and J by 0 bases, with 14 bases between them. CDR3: CASSLTVMTSSYEQYF. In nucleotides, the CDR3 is TGTGCCAGCAGTTTAACCGTGATGACGAGCTCCTACGAGCAGTACTTC.

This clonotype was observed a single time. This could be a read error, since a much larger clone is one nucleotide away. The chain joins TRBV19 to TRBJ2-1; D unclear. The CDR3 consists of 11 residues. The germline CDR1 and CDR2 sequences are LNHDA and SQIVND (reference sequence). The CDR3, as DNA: TGTGACAGTAGTGTTCGGAATGAGCAGTTCTTC. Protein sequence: CDSSVRNEQFF.

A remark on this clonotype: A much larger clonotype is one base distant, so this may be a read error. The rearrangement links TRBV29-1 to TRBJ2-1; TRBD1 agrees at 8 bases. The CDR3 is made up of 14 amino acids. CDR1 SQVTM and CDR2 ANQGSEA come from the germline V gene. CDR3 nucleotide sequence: TGCAGGGTTGGACGCGGGACAGGAGATAATGAGCAGTTCTTC. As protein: CRVGRGTGDNEQFF.

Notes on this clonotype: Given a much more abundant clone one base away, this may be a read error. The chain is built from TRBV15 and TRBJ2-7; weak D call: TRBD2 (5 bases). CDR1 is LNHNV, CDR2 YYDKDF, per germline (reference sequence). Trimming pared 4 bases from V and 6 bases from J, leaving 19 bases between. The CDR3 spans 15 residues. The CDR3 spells CATSTSRGLACEQYF. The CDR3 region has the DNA TGTGCCACCAGCACCAGCCGGGGTCTCGCATGCGAGCAGTACTTC.

CDR3 region: CASSYGCATEAFF. In DNA, the CDR3 is TGTGCCAGCAGTTATGGTTGTGCCACTGAAGCTTTCTTT. The chain joins TRBV27 to TRBJ1-1, with D unclear. The germline gives CDR1 MNHEY, CDR2 SMNVEV (reference sequence). V shed 4 bases and J shed 4 bases, with 10 bases lying between them. The CDR3 extends over 13 amino acids.

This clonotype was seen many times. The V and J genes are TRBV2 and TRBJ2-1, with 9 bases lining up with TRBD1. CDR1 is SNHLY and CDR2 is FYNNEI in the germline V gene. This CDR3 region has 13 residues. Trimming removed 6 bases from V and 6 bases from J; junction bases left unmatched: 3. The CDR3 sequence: CASRGTGPNEQFF. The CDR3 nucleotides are TGTGCCAGCAGAGGGACAGGGCCCAATGAGCAGTTCTTC.

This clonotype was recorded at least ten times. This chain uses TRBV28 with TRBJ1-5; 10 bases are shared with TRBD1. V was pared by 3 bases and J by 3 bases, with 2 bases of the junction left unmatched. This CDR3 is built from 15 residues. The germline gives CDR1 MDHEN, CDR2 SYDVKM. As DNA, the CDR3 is TGTGCCAGCAGTTTGACAGGGGGCCTCAATCAGCCCCAGCATTTT. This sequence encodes CASSLTGGLNQPQHF. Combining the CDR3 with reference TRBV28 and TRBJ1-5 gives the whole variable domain DVKVTQSSRYLVKRTGEKVFLECVQDMDHENMFWYRQDPGLGLRLIYFSYDVKMKEKGDIPEGYSVSREKKERFSLILESASTNQTSMYLCASSLTGGLNQPQHFGDGTRLSIL.

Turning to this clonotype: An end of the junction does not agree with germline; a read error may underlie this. CDR3 sequence: CASSERRETDKQYF. The CDR3 nucleotides read TGTGCCAGCAGTGAAAGGCGAGAAACAGATAAGCAGTATTTT. The rearrangement uses TRBV2 and TRBJ2-3; the D is unclear. CDR3 size: 14 residues. From germline, CDR1 is SNHLY and CDR2 FYNNEI.

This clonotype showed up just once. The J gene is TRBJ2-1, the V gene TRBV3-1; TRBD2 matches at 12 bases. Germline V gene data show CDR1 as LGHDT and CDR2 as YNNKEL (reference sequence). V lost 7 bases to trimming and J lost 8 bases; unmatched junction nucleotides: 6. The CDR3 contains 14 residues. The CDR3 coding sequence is TGTGCCAGCATCCTGACTAGCGGGAGCTATGAGCAGTTCTTC. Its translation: CASILTSGSYEQFF.

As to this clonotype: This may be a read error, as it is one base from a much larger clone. This CDR3 is CSAPNTQGNEQYF. CDR3 DNA: TGCAGTGCTCCAAACACACAGGGCAACGAGCAGTACTTC. This chain connects TRBV20-1 to TRBJ2-7; D might be TRBD1 (6 bases). The CDR3 spans 13 residues. Between the trimmed V and J ends, which lost 5 bases and 5 bases, there was a span of 16 bases. CDR1 and CDR2 from the germline V gene are DFQATT and SNEGSKA (reference sequence).